This TCR beta chain was documented in a study of cytomegalovirus exposure and HLA in healthy donors. Study details: Earlier sequencing of some 180 million T cells yielded 90 million to 140 million unique TCR beta sequences.

Trimming took 8 bases from V and 0 from J, leaving 10 bases between them. The CDR3 is 13 residues long. Germline CDR1 is MNHEY and CDR2 is SVGAGI. Study-wide results and limits: Association of a missense DCLRE1C variant with TCR beta V- and J-gene trimming was reported in a later analysis. Further analysis, carried out later, found HLA-associated TCR beta chains more clonally expanded than equally common other chains. A later analysis found TCR association rates differed by HLA locus, highest for DRB1 and lowest for HLA-C.

The study ran its PCR with 60 Vbeta and 13 Jbeta primers. The assay was immunoSEQ multiplex PCR, and TCRdb's table has in-frame clones only and misses some. The sample yields approximately 150,000 clones, approximately 84% seen once. This clone was detected only a few times. The antigen is unknown. The origin of this receptor is a woman aged 60-70 years in good health and CMV-seropositive. This chain links TRBV6-5 with TRBJ1-2; D gene uncertain. Input material: PBMCs. The CDR3 here is CASARGSNYGYTF. The CDR3, as DNA: TGTGCCAGCGCCCGGGGATCTAACTATGGCTACACCTTC.